This TCR beta chain was sequenced during a study of T-cell memory formation after mild COVID-19. Background on the study: TCR clusters largely stayed donor specific. Findings of the study overall: Some clones that responded were present in memory (sampled pre-infection), which suggests cross-reactive memory joined. Clones that got smaller from day 15 to 85 had even CD4/CD8, while clones growing later tipped toward CD4+.

Constant-segment primers were used for 5'RACE, and the resulting TCR alpha and TCR beta cDNA libraries carried sample barcodes and UMIs. TCRdb used MiXCR to reprocess the 5' RACE reads, holding one entry per CDR3 protein. The data contain around 340,000 distinct CDR3 sequences, around 21% of them singletons. The CDR3 sequence is 10 residues long. The germline CDR1 and CDR2 sequences are SQVTM and ANQGSEA. After removal of 4 bases from V and 14 bases from J, the junction contained 5 bases not matched to a gene. This clonotype was seen more than once but under ten times. Its antigen remains unknown. The sample comprised PBMCs or a T cell subset sorted from them (not recorded which). The TCR comes from an adult woman who had mild COVID-19 (a few samples of this study predate the infection). Cell type and time point are not known. This chain connects TRBV29-1 to TRBJ2-1; 7 bases fit TRBD1. The CDR3 reads CSVADREEFF. CDR3 DNA sequence: TGCAGCGTTGCTGACAGGGAAGAGTTCTTC.